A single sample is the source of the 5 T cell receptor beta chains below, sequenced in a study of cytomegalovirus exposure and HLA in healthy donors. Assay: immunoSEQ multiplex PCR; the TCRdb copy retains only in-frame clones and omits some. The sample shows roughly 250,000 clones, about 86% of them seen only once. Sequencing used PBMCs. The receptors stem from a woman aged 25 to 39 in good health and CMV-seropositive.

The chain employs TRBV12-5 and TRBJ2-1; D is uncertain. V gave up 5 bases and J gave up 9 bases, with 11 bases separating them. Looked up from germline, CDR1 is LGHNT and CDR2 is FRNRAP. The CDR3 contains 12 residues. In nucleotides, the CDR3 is TGTGCTAGTGGTCCTTCCGCCGGTGAGCAGTTCTTC. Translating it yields CASGPSAGEQFF.

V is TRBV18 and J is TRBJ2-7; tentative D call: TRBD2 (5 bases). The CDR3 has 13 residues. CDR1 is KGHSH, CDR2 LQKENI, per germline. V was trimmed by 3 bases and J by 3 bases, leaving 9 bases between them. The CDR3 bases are TGTGCCAGCTCACCGTACGCGGGCTACGAGCAGTACTTC. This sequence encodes CASSPYAGYEQYF.

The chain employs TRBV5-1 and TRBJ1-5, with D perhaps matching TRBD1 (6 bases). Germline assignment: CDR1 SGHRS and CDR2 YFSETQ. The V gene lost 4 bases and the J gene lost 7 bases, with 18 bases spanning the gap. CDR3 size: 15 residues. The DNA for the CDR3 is TGCGCCAGCAGCCTGACAACAGGGCCGGGGCAGCCCCAGCATTTT. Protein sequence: CASSLTTGPGQPQHF.

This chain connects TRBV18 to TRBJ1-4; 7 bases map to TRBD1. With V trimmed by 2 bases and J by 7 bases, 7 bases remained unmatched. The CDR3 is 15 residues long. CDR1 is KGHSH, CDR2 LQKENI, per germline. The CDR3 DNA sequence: TGTGCCAGCTCACCATCACAGGGGAGAGGTGAAAAACTGTTTTTT. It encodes CASSPSQGRGEKLFF.

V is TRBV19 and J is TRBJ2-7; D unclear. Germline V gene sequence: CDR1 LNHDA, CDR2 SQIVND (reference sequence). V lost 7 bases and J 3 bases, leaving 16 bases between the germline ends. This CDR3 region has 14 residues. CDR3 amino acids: CASKEDLGHYEQYF. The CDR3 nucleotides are TGTGCCAGTAAGGAAGACCTAGGCCACTACGAGCAGTACTTC.